One sample yielded the 27 T cell receptor beta chains listed below, sequenced in a study of control samples from healthy donors and cancer patients. Only in-frame clones appear in the TCRdb table, and some are missing; sequencing was by immunoSEQ multiplex PCR. The sample comprises about 90,000 clones, approximately 93% of which are singletons, and roughly 1.5% rests with the top ten. Material: blood. All receptors come from a woman aged 25-40 years in good health.

This chain joins TRBV6-5 and TRBJ2-7; TRBD2 agrees at 14 bases. Germline CDR1 is MNHEY and CDR2 is SVGAGI. The V gene end was trimmed by 6 bases and the J gene end by 3 bases; junction bases not matched to a gene: 4. This CDR3 comprises 15 residues. This CDR3 reads CASRGTSGRFYEQYF. The CDR3 bases are TGTGCCAGCAGGGGGACTAGCGGGAGATTCTACGAGCAGTACTTC.

The chain recombines TRBV10-1 with TRBJ2-2; 10 positions match TRBD2. V was pared by 6 bases and J by 2 bases, with 12 bases of the junction left unmatched. Germline CDR1 is WNHNN and CDR2 is SYGVQD (reference sequence). CDR3 length equals 18 residues. CDR3 bases: TGCGCCAGCAGCCGGAGCCTAGCGGGAGAAGGCAACACCGGGGAGCTGTTTTTT. This codes for CASSRSLAGEGNTGELFF.

The chain employs TRBV27 and TRBJ2-1; perhaps TRBD2 as D (5 bases). This CDR3 region has 14 residues. Germline CDR1 and CDR2: MNHEY and SMNVEV (reference sequence). V lost 3 bases and J 8 bases, leaving 14 bases between the germline ends. In nucleotides, the CDR3 is TGTGCCAGCAGTTTTTCGCGGGTGGTGGATGAGCAGTTCTTC. Translation gives CASSFSRVVDEQFF.

The chain recombines TRBV5-1 with TRBJ2-2; D perhaps matches TRBD1 (6 bases). The V gene's germline CDR1 is SGHRS and CDR2 YFSETQ. V shed 2 bases and J shed 5 bases, with 13 bases lying between them. The CDR3 runs to 15 residues. CDR3 DNA sequence: TGCGCCAGCAGCTTAGACGGGACAACGACCGGGGAGCTGTTTTTT. Its translation is CASSLDGTTTGELFF.

V is TRBV11-2 and J is TRBJ2-3; the D is unclear. Trimming took off 1 base at V and 2 bases at J, with 10 bases between the two ends. This CDR3 comprises 15 residues. Germline assignment: CDR1 SGHAT and CDR2 FQNNGV. The CDR3 is CASSLVEAYTDTQYF. The CDR3 DNA follows: TGTGCCAGCAGCTTAGTTGAGGCCTACACAGATACGCAGTATTTT.

The chain joins TRBV6-6 to TRBJ2-3; 9 bases align to TRBD1. The CDR3 is 16 residues long. V was pared by 5 bases and J by 3 bases, with 9 bases of the junction left unmatched. CDR1 is MNHNY, CDR2 SVGAGI, per germline (reference sequence). The CDR3 region has the DNA TGTGCCAGCAGTCGGACAGGGGCTCTTCTTACAGATACGCAGTATTTT. Amino acids: CASSRTGALLTDTQYF.

V is TRBV6-1 and J is TRBJ1-2; the D gene is possibly TRBD1 (5 bases). V dropped 0 bases and J dropped 8 bases, with 13 bases sitting between them. Germline V lookup: CDR1 MNHNS, CDR2 SASEGT. The CDR3 is made up of 14 amino acids. CDR3 sequence reads: CASSEALGRGGYTF. The CDR3 DNA reads as TGTGCCAGCAGTGAAGCGCTAGGTCGGGGGGGCTACACCTTC.

This chain joins TRBV5-1 and TRBJ2-2, with D tentatively TRBD1 (5 bases). Germline CDR1 SGHRS, CDR2 YFSETQ. The CDR3 spans 15 residues. The germline V and J ends were trimmed by 3 bases and 6 bases, with 15 bases remaining between them. For the CDR3, the DNA is TGCGCCAGCAGCTCGAACCTAGGGGTACCCGGGGAGCTGTTTTTT. Translated, it gives CASSSNLGVPGELFF.

V gene TRBV7-9 combines with J gene TRBJ2-7; D perhaps matches TRBD2 (6 bases). The germline V and J ends were trimmed by 1 base and 7 bases, with 20 bases remaining between them. The CDR3 contains 16 residues. Per germline, CDR1 SEHNR and CDR2 FQNEAQ (reference sequence). CDR3 DNA: TGTGCCAGCAGCTTAGTGTATTGGGGGGATTCGTGGGAGCAGTACTTC. This gives the protein CASSLVYWGDSWEQYF. The variable domain in full, with the rest retrieved from reference TRBV7-9 and TRBJ2-7, is DTGVSQNPRHKITKRGQNVTFRCDPISEHNRLYWYRQTLGQGPEFLTYFQNEAQLEKSRLLSDRFSAERPKGSFSTLEIQRTEQGDSAMYLCASSLVYWGDSWEQYFGPGTRLTVT.

The CDR3 protein is CASSPDGSNYGYTF. The CDR3 region has the DNA TGCGCCAGCAGCCCGGACGGCAGTAACTATGGCTACACCTTC. The chain recombines TRBV5-1 with TRBJ1-2; no clear D. V lost 4 bases and J lost 1, with 11 bases in between. The germline V gene encodes CDR1 SGHRS and CDR2 YFSETQ. CDR3 length: 14 residues.

The chain carries TRBV13 and TRBJ1-1; no firm D call. Germline values: CDR1 PRHDT, CDR2 FYEKMQ (reference sequence). There are 13 residues in the CDR3. V was pared by 5 bases and J by 3 bases, with 10 bases between. The CDR3, as DNA: TGTGCCAGCAGCGTCGACGGCCACACTGAAGCTTTCTTT. Protein sequence: CASSVDGHTEAFF.

This clone was seen just once. This chain connects TRBV18 to TRBJ1-3, with D unclear. Trimming took 1 base from V and 0 from J, leaving 10 bases between them. The CDR3 sequence is 16 residues long. In germline, CDR1 is KGHSH, CDR2 LQKENI. CDR3: CASSPLEGYSGNTIYF. The CDR3 DNA is TGTGCCAGCTCACCACTTGAGGGATACTCTGGAAACACCATATATTTT. The entire variable domain, with the rest obtained from reference TRBV18 and TRBJ1-3, is as follows: NAGVMQNPRHLVRRRGQEARLRCSPMKGHSHVYWYRQLPEEGLKFMVYLQKENIIDESGMPKERFSAEFPKEGPSILRIQQVVRGDSAAYFCASSPLEGYSGNTIYFGEGSWLTVV.

The chain links TRBV5-1 to TRBJ1-1; D gene ambiguous. The V and J ends lost 0 bases and 1 base respectively, with 4 bases between them. The germline CDR1 and CDR2 sequences are SGHRS and YFSETQ. The CDR3 has 13 residues. CDR3 bases: TGCGCCAGCAGCTTGGGGGGGAACACTGAAGCTTTCTTT. Encoded protein: CASSLGGNTEAFF.

The sample holds a few counts of this clone. CDR3 protein: CASSSGSGELFF. The CDR3 region has the DNA TGTGCCAGCAGCTCCGGTTCCGGGGAGCTGTTTTTT. V is TRBV11-2 and J is TRBJ2-2, with D unclear. CDR1 SGHAT and CDR2 FQNNGV come from the germline V gene. This CDR3 comprises 12 residues. V was pared by 4 bases and J by 6 bases, with 6 bases between.

The V call is TRBV5-1, the J call TRBJ1-1; 8 nucleotides line up with TRBD1. V shed 2 bases and J 3 bases; nucleotides not matched to a gene: 6. Germline V gene lookup returns CDR1 SGHRS and CDR2 YFSETQ. The CDR3 consists of 15 residues. The CDR3 reads CASSFRDRPDTEAFF. The CDR3 DNA reads TGCGCCAGCAGCTTCCGGGACAGGCCTGACACTGAAGCTTTCTTT.

V and J are TRBV20-1 and TRBJ2-1, with D tentatively TRBD2 (6 bases). Trimming pared 3 bases from V and 5 bases from J, leaving 14 bases between. Per germline, CDR1 DFQATT and CDR2 SNEGSKA (reference sequence). There are 14 residues in the CDR3. The chain's CDR3 is CSASWRESHNEQFF. In DNA form, the CDR3 reads TGCAGTGCTAGTTGGCGGGAAAGTCACAATGAGCAGTTCTTC.

This rearrangement joins TRBV12-3 or TRBV12-4 to TRBJ2-5, with unresolved D. The CDR3 is 11 amino acids. V lost 6 bases and J 5 bases, leaving 7 bases between the germline ends. This chain's CDR3 is CASSARETQYF. The CDR3 nucleotides read TGTGCCAGCAGCGCCAGGGAGACCCAGTACTTC.

V gene TRBV9 combines with J gene TRBJ2-3; D remains ambiguous. Germline loops: CDR1 SGDLS, CDR2 YYNGEE. The CDR3 is 13 amino acids. V gave up 4 bases and J gave up 5 bases, with 11 bases separating them. The CDR3 DNA reads as TGTGCCAGCAGCATTCGGCCTCGAGATACGCAGTATTTT. Protein: CASSIRPRDTQYF. Using reference TRBV9 and TRBJ2-3 for the parts outside the CDR3, the full variable domain is DSGVTQTPKHLITATGQRVTLRCSPRSGDLSVYWYQQSLDQGLQFLIQYYNGEERAKGNILERFSAQQFPDLHSELNLSSLELGDSALYFCASSIRPRDTQYFGPGTRLTVL.

The gene calls are TRBV27 and TRBJ1-3; no clear D gene. The CDR3 is made up of 16 amino acids. CDR1 MNHEY and CDR2 SMNVEV come from the germline V gene (reference sequence). V shed 6 bases and J shed 0 bases, with 15 bases lying between them. For the CDR3, the DNA is TGTGCCAGCAGAATAGGGCTTCCCGTCTCTGGAAACACCATATATTTT. Its protein product is CASRIGLPVSGNTIYF.

This clone showed up just once. This chain uses TRBV3-1 (or the pseudogene TRBV3-2) with TRBJ1-1; the match to TRBD1 covers 8 bases. This CDR3 is built from 12 residues. Trimming took 4 bases from V and 10 from J; bases not matched to a gene: 5. Germline CDR1 LGHDT, CDR2 YNNKEL (reference sequence). CDR3 nucleotides: TGTGCCAGCAGCCCGGACAGGGTGGTAGCTTTCTTT. As protein: CASSPDRVVAFF.

The chain has TRBV30 and TRBJ1-2, with D perhaps matching TRBD1 (5 bases). Germline V CDR1 and CDR2: GTSNPN, SVGIG (reference sequence). V gave up 4 bases and J gave up 2 bases, with 11 bases separating them. The CDR3 sequence is 13 residues long. Here the CDR3 DNA reads TGTGCCTGGATTGGGGGTTCCAACTATGGCTACACCTTC. Translation: CAWIGGSNYGYTF.

This chain links TRBV7-9 with TRBJ1-2, with D possibly matching TRBD1 (6 bases). Deletions cut 3 bases from V and 5 bases from J, with 19 bases between. Looked up from germline, CDR1 is SEHNR and CDR2 is FQNEAQ (reference sequence). The length of the CDR3 is 16 residues. CDR3 residues: CASSFDHLGGPYGYTF. The CDR3 DNA reads as TGTGCCAGCAGCTTTGACCATTTAGGGGGGCCTTATGGCTACACCTTC.

The CDR3 here is CASSSLQGAWDYGYTF. In DNA, the CDR3 is TGCGCCAGCAGCTCTCTACAGGGGGCATGGGACTATGGCTACACCTTC. This chain uses TRBV5-1 with TRBJ1-2; 9 bases fit TRBD1. Germline lookup yields CDR1 SGHRS and CDR2 YFSETQ. The CDR3 covers 16 residues. V lost 3 bases, J lost 3 bases, and 9 bases stayed unmatched.

The chain is built from TRBV29-1 and TRBJ1-5; possible D gene TRBD1, 5 bases. V lost 6 bases and J lost 6, with 15 bases in between. Germline V gene lookup returns CDR1 SQVTM and CDR2 ANQGSEA. The CDR3 spans 13 residues. This CDR3 is CSVLQGLGQPQHF. Written as DNA, the CDR3 is TGCAGCGTACTCCAGGGTTTAGGTCAGCCCCAGCATTTT.

The chain is built from TRBV27 and TRBJ2-7; 7 bases fit TRBD1. The CDR3 length is 14 residues. Germline CDR1 and CDR2: MNHEY and SMNVEV (reference sequence). The V gene end was trimmed by 5 bases and the J gene end by 2 bases; junction bases not matched to a gene: 6. CDR3 region: CASSPATGAYEQYF. In DNA form, the CDR3 reads TGTGCCAGCAGTCCCGCAACAGGGGCCTACGAGCAGTACTTC.

The chain recombines TRBV13 with TRBJ2-1, with a tentative D call TRBD2 (5 bases). Germline values: CDR1 PRHDT, CDR2 FYEKMQ (reference sequence). The CDR3 spans 13 residues. The germline V and J ends were trimmed by 2 bases and 5 bases, with 7 bases remaining between them. CDR3: CASSLRTHNEQFF. The CDR3 DNA follows: TGTGCCAGCAGCTTACGGACTCACAATGAGCAGTTCTTC.

The chain combines TRBV7-8 with TRBJ1-5; D is ambiguous. CDR1 and CDR2 from the germline V gene are SGHVS and FQNEAQ. The CDR3 consists of 16 residues. Trimming shortened V by 2 bases and J by 1 base, and 12 bases separated the two germline ends. This chain's CDR3 is CASSLWRLGSNQPQHF. CDR3 sequence (DNA): TGTGCCAGCAGCTTATGGCGGTTAGGCAGCAATCAGCCCCAGCATTTT.